Listed below are T cell receptor beta chains from one sample, sequenced in a study of blood T cell repertoires in COVID-19. TCRdb keeps only in-frame clones here, not all; method: immunoSEQ multiplex PCR. In the table there are 130,000 to 150,000 clones, around nine tenths of which are singletons. Source material: PBMCs or T cells enriched from blood (not recorded which). Receptor source: a young woman with acute COVID-19. Each CDR3 is given with its conserved first and last residue. Fields, in order: V gene, J gene, D gene, clone size, CDR3 protein, CDR3 DNA. D genes are given only for firm matches. Size is omitted from some rows. Given values are once, few, many or a class for expanded clones.

>TRBV9|TRBJ2-7|-|-
CASSVGATGPYEQYF
TGTGCCAGCAGCGTAGGGGCTACTGGGCCCTACGAGCAGTACTTC
>TRBV19|TRBJ1-5|TRBD1|-
CASSDRAVVYQPQHF
TGTGCCAGTAGTGACAGGGCAGTAGTTTATCAGCCCCAGCATTTT
>TRBV30|TRBJ1-1|-|-
CAWSVTGIVAFF
TGTGCCTGGAGTGTAACCGGGATAGTTGCTTTCTTT
>TRBV15|TRBJ1-5|-|few
CATSKEGNQPQHF
TGTGCCACCAGCAAGGAGGGAAATCAGCCCCAGCATTTT
>TRBV27|TRBJ2-7|-|-
CASSFGIRSGSYEQYF
TGTGCCAGCAGTTTCGGTATACGGTCGGGATCCTACGAGCAGTACTTC
>TRBV19|TRBJ1-5|-|-
CASRLTGYSNQPQHF
TGTGCCAGTAGACTTACAGGGTATAGCAATCAGCCCCAGCATTTT
>TRBV27|TRBJ1-2|-|-
CASRPVGLHYGYTF
TGTGCCAGCAGACCGGTGGGGCTACACTATGGCTACACCTTC
>TRBV6-5|TRBJ1-1|-|-
CASIQGDFWTEAFF
TGTGCCAGCATCCAAGGGGACTTTTGGACTGAAGCTTTCTTT
>TRBV2|TRBJ2-3|-|-
CASSGQVSTDTQYF
TGTGCCAGCAGTGGACAGGTTAGCACAGATACGCAGTATTTT
>TRBV27|TRBJ2-7|-|-
CASSFTVPYEQYF
TGTGCCAGCAGTTTCACTGTTCCCTACGAGCAGTACTTC
>TRBV2|TRBJ1-1|-|-
CASSGRGDWTEAFF
TGTGCCAGCAGTGGCAGGGGTGATTGGACTGAAGCTTTCTTT
>TRBV7-9|TRBJ1-6|TRBD1|-
CASSPNTGGGSPLHF
TGTGCCAGCAGCCCAAATACAGGGGGCGGTTCACCCCTCCACTTT
>TRBV19|TRBJ1-1|-|-
CASSIDIEGVNTEAFF
TGTGCCAGTAGTATAGATATTGAGGGGGTGAACACTGAAGCTTTCTTT
>TRBV19|TRBJ2-1|-|-
CASSITGGINEQFF
TGTGCCAGTAGTATTACGGGGGGCATCAATGAGCAGTTCTTC
>TRBV28|TRBJ1-6|-|once
CASSPPGLPNSPLHF
TGTGCCAGCAGTCCGCCGGGACTGCCTAATTCACCCCTCCACTTT
>TRBV28|TRBJ2-7|TRBD1|-
CASSSGTVFYEQYF
TGTGCCAGCAGTTCCGGGACAGTCTTCTACGAGCAGTACTTC
>TRBV19|TRBJ1-3|TRBD1|-
CASSGLQGARGNTIYF
TGTGCCAGTAGTGGCCTACAGGGGGCGAGAGGAAACACCATATATTTT
>TRBV27|TRBJ1-6|-|-
CASSLSLPGEFSYNSPLHF
TGTGCCAGCAGTTTATCTTTACCGGGGGAGTTCTCCTATAATTCACCCCTCCACTTT
>TRBV11-3|TRBJ2-1|-|-
CASSLSGGPYNEQFF
TGTGCCAGCAGCTTATCGGGGGGCCCCTACAATGAGCAGTTCTTC
>TRBV29-1|TRBJ1-2|-|-
CSANNWGGDGYTF
TGCAGCGCTAATAACTGGGGGGGAGATGGCTACACCTTC
>TRBV3-1/TRBV3-2|TRBJ2-1|TRBD2|-
CASSQNLAGDNEQFF
TGTGCCAGCAGCCAGAATCTAGCGGGAGACAATGAGCAGTTCTTC
>TRBV28|TRBJ2-5|-|few
CASSDFSGLETQYF
TGTGCCAGCAGCGACTTCAGTGGTTTGGAGACCCAGTACTTC
>TRBV29-1|TRBJ2-7|TRBD2|-
CSVLAGWGYEQYF
TGCAGCGTACTAGCGGGTTGGGGCTACGAGCAGTACTTC
>TRBV19|TRBJ2-3|-|-
CASSPTSPTTDTQYF
TGTGCCAGTAGTCCTACTAGCCCTACCACAGATACGCAGTATTTT
>TRBV14|TRBJ2-4|TRBD1|-
CASSPRGQGVSIQYF
TGTGCCAGCAGCCCGAGGGGACAGGGGGTTAGCATTCAGTACTTC
>TRBV7-2|TRBJ2-1|-|-
CASSFNHNNEQFF
TGTGCCAGCAGCTTTAACCACAACAATGAGCAGTTCTTC
>TRBV5-1|TRBJ2-7|TRBD2|-
CASSLDLAGAYEQYF
TGCGCCAGCAGCTTGGATCTAGCGGGGGCCTACGAGCAGTACTTC
>TRBV5-1|TRBJ2-1|TRBD2|-
CASSFSGSSYNEQFF
TGCGCCAGCAGCTTTAGCGGGAGCTCCTACAATGAGCAGTTCTTC
>TRBV7-9|TRBJ2-2|-|-
CASSLEVQGNTGELFF
TGTGCCAGCAGCTTAGAAGTTCAGGGGAACACCGGGGAGCTGTTTTTT
>TRBV4-1|TRBJ2-3|-|-
CASSQGPDTDTQYF
TGCGCCAGCAGCCAAGGCCCAGATACAGATACGCAGTATTTT
>TRBV19|TRBJ1-2|-|-
CASSIGSGQALNYGYTF
TGTGCCAGTAGTATAGGGAGCGGGCAGGCCCTAAACTATGGCTACACCTTC
>TRBV3-1/TRBV3-2|TRBJ2-2|-|few
CASSQGLARWGGELFF
TGTGCCAGCAGCCAAGGGCTAGCGAGGTGGGGCGGGGAGCTGTTTTTT
>TRBV5-1|TRBJ1-5|-|-
CASSLGAGYEPQHF
TGCGCCAGCAGCTTGGGGGCAGGGTATGAGCCCCAGCATTTT
>TRBV28|TRBJ1-2|TRBD1|-
CASRAPQGVYGYTF
TGTGCCAGCAGAGCCCCGCAGGGGGTGTATGGCTACACCTTC
>TRBV4-3|TRBJ2-1|-|once
CASSQARAGVWHEQFF
TGCGCCAGCAGCCAAGCTCGGGCCGGGGTATGGCATGAGCAGTTCTTC
>TRBV7-9|TRBJ2-1|TRBD2|-
CASSGAPSGINYNEQFF
TGTGCCAGCAGCGGAGCCCCTAGCGGGATCAACTACAATGAGCAGTTCTTC
>TRBV28|TRBJ1-6|-|-
CASSLIKGTLHF
TGTGCCAGCAGTTTGATTAAGGGGACCCTCCACTTT
>TRBV5-1|TRBJ2-7|TRBD2|-
CASSLSMSSGSYEQYF
TGCGCCAGCAGCTTGTCGATGTCTAGCGGGAGCTACGAGCAGTACTTC
>TRBV4-1|TRBJ2-3|TRBD2|-
CASSQVGGGRLADTQYF
TGCGCCAGCAGCCAAGTAGGAGGCGGGAGGTTGGCAGATACGCAGTATTTT
>TRBV5-4|TRBJ1-2|TRBD1|-
CASSPTGAREGGYTF
TGTGCCAGCAGCCCGACAGGGGCCAGGGAGGGCGGCTACACCTTC
>TRBV11-2|TRBJ1-1|-|-
CASSLSVNTEAFF
TGTGCCAGCAGCCTCTCGGTGAACACTGAAGCTTTCTTT
>TRBV27|TRBJ2-1|TRBD2|-
CASSLISGRITYNEQFF
TGTGCCAGCAGTTTAATTAGCGGGAGGATAACCTACAATGAGCAGTTCTTC
>TRBV28|TRBJ2-3|-|-
CASSLPRQESSTDTQYF
TGTGCCAGCAGTTTGCCCAGACAGGAATCAAGCACAGATACGCAGTATTTT